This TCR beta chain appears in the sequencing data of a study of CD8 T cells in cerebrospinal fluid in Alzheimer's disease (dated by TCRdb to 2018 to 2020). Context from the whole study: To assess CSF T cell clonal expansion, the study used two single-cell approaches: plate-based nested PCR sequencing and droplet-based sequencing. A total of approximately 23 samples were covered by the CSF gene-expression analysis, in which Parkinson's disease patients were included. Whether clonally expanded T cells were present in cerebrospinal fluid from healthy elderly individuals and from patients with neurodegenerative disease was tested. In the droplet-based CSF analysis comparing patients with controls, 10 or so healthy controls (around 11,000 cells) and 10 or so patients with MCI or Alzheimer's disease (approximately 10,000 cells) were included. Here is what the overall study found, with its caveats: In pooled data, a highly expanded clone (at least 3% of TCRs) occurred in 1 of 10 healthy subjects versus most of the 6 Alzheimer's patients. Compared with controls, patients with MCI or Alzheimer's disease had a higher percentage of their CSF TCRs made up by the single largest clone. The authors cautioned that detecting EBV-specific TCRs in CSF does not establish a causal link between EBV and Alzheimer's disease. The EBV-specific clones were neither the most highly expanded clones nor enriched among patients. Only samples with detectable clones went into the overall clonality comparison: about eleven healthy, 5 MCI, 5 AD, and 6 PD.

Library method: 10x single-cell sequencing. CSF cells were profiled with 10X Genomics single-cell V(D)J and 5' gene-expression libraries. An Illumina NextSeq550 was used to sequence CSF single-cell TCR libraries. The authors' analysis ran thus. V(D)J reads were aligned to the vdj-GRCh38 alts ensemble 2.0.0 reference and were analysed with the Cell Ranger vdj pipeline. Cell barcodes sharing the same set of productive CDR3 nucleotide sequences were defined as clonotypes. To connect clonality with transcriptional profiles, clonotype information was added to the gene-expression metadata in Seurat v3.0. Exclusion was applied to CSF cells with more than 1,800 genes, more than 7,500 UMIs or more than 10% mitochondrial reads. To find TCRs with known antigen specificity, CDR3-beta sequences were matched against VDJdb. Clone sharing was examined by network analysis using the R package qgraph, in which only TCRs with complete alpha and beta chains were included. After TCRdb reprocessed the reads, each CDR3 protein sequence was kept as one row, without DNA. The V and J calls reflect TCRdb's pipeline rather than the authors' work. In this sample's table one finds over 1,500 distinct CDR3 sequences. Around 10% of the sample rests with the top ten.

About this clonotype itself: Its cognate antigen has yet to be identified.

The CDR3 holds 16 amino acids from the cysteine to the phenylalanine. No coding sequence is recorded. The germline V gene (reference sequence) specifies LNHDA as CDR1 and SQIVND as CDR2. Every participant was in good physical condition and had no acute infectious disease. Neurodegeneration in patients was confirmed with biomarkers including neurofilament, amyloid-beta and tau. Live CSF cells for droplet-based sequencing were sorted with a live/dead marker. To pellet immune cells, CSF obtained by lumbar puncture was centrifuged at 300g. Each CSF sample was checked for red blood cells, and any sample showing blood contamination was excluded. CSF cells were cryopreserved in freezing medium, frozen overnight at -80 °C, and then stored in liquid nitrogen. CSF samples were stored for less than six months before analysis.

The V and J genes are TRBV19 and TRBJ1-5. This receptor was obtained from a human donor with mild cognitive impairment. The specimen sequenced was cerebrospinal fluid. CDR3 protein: CASSIYQEYSNQPQHF.